The 16 T cell receptor beta chains in this list originate from one sample, sequenced in a study of post-analysis software for immune sequencing data. Whole-study findings and limits: Patients used about 5 TRBV segments, including TRBV5-6, TRBV5-1 and TRBV20-1, more often than controls.

The TCR beta cDNA libraries carried unique molecular identifiers. TCRdb itself ran the PCR reads through MiXCR, one entry per CDR3 protein. The table has hundreds of thousands of distinct CDR3 sequences, around 60% seen once. Antigens for these TCRs are unknown. What was sequenced was blood. These receptors all come from a girl aged 2-10 years with multiple sclerosis.

This chain joins TRBV20-1 and TRBJ1-5; tentatively, D is TRBD1 (5 bases). CDR1 is DFQATT, CDR2 SNEGSKA, per germline (reference sequence). V shed 1 base and J shed 6 bases, with 16 bases lying between them. The CDR3 has 15 residues. CDR3 nucleotides: TGCAGTGCTAGAGGAAGCAGGGAGTTTACTCAGCCCCAGCATTTT. It codes for CSARGSREFTQPQHF.

The chain employs TRBV10-3 and TRBJ2-5; D not certain. V dropped 11 bases and J dropped 0 bases, with 16 bases sitting between them. The germline V gene encodes CDR1 ENHRY and CDR2 SYGVKD. This CDR3 contains 14 residues. As DNA, the CDR3 is TGTGCCTCATGGCTGGGCGGATACCAAGAGACCCAGTACTTC. Protein: CASWLGGYQETQYF.

This sequence joins TRBV5-1 and TRBJ1-6; TRBD1 matches at 8 bases. CDR3 length: 15 residues. The trim removed 0 bases at V and 10 bases at J, leaving 6 bases unmatched. Germline loops: CDR1 SGHRS, CDR2 YFSETQ. The DNA for the CDR3 is TGCGCCAGCAGCTTGGCTGGACAGGGAAGATCACCCCTCCACTTT. Residues: CASSLAGQGRSPLHF.

This clonotype was detected once. The V gene is TRBV6-5, the J gene TRBJ2-1; 7 positions agree with TRBD1. Trimming removed 0 bases from V and 9 bases from J; junction bases left unmatched: 8. The CDR3 length is 15 residues. The germline V gene encodes CDR1 MNHEY and CDR2 SVGAGI. CDR3 in DNA: TGTGCCAGCAGTTACTCGATAGCAGGGGGAACTGAGCAGTTCTTC. Amino acid sequence: CASSYSIAGGTEQFF.

The table lists this clonotype with a few counts. V usage is TRBV7-2 and J usage is TRBJ2-3; 13 nucleotides line up with TRBD2. Unmatched junction bases numbered 5, after V lost 7 bases and J lost 4 bases. The CDR3 runs 15 residues. Germline lookup yields CDR1 SGHTA and CDR2 FQGNSA. DNA of the CDR3: TGTGCCAGCAATAAACTAGCGGGGGGGCCAGATACGCAGTATTTT. Translating gives CASNKLAGGPDTQYF.

V gene TRBV7-2 combines with J gene TRBJ2-3; 9 positions agree with TRBD2. The V gene end was trimmed by 2 bases and the J gene end by 1 base; junction bases not matched to a gene: 1. CDR1 SGHTA and CDR2 FQGNSA come from the germline V gene. This CDR3 has 15 residues. In nucleotides, the CDR3 is TGTGCCAGCAGCTTATCTAGCGGGGGCACAGATACGCAGTATTTT. Translating gives CASSLSSGGTDTQYF.

The sample holds many counts of this clonotype. This chain connects TRBV29-1 to TRBJ2-3; D is unresolved. Germline-derived CDR1 and CDR2 are SQVTM and ANQGSEA. V was cut by 4 bases and J by 3 bases, with 2 bases left in between. This CDR3 spans 10 amino acids. The CDR3 DNA reads as TGCAGCGTTGTTACAGATACGCAGTATTTT. Protein sequence: CSVVTDTQYF.

The chain uses TRBV11-3 and TRBJ1-1; D remains unclear. This CDR3 region has 14 residues. CDR1 and CDR2 (germline): SGHNT, YENEEA. V lost 0 bases and J 11 bases, leaving 16 bases between the germline ends. CDR3 nucleotide sequence: TGTGCCAGCAGCTTAGATCCGGGCGGCCGGAGGGCTTTCTTT. Translating gives CASSLDPGGRRAFF.

The chain is built from TRBV1 and TRBJ2-1; the D call in the table, TRBD2, was not verified against the DNA. TRBV1 is a known pseudogene. This CDR3 contains 16 residues. CDR3 amino acids: CTSSQEGLAGVYEQFF. The CDR3 DNA reads as TGCACCAGCAGCCAAGAGGGGCTAGCGGGAGTGTATGAGCAGTTCTTC.

This clonotype was observed a handful of times. The chain is built from TRBV24-1 and TRBJ2-5; D is ambiguous. This CDR3 comprises 14 residues. Germline V lookup: CDR1 KGHDR, CDR2 SFDVKD. The ends were cut back, 4 bases at V and 0 bases at J, with 8 bases in the middle. CDR3 residues: CATSDPNNQETQYF. Here the CDR3 DNA reads TGTGCCACCAGTGACCCGAATAACCAAGAGACCCAGTACTTC.

A single count supports this clonotype. V is TRBV20-1 and J is TRBJ2-4; D is uncertain. The end of the DNA aligns better with TRBJ2-5, so the J call may be wrong. The CDR3 consists of 11 residues. Germline-derived CDR1 and CDR2 are DFQATT and SNEGSKA (reference sequence). CDR3 protein: CSANVEETQYF. CDR3 in DNA: TGCAGTGCTAACGTAGAAGAGACCCAGTACTTC.

V usage is TRBV20-1 and J usage is TRBJ2-7; 12 positions match TRBD2. This CDR3 region has 14 residues. V lost 5 bases and J lost 7; bases outside the gene matches: 9. CDR1 DFQATT and CDR2 SNEGSKA come from the germline V gene (reference sequence). The CDR3 DNA follows: TGCAGTGCTCCCGAGACTAGCGGGAGCTATGAGCAGTACTTC. This sequence encodes CSAPETSGSYEQYF.

The CDR3 coding sequence is TGTGCTCCCGCGGGGGCCTCGGTCAATGAGCAGTTCTTC. This gives the protein CAPAGASVNEQFF. The V call is TRBV12-5, the J call TRBJ2-1; the D gene is possibly TRBD2 (7 bases). V was cut by 11 bases and J by 6 bases, with 17 bases left in between. This CDR3 has 13 residues. Germline loops: CDR1 LGHNT, CDR2 FRNRAP. Supplemented by reference TRBV12-5 and TRBJ2-1, the full variable domain reads DARVTQTPRHKVTEMGQEVTMRCQPILGHNTVFWYRQTMMQGLELLAYFRNRAPLDDSGMPKDRFSAEMPDATLATLKIQPSEPRDSAVYFCAPAGASVNEQFFGPGTRLTVL.

This clonotype has a handful of counts. This rearrangement joins TRBV7-2 to TRBJ2-5; possibly TRBD2 for D (7 bases). V was trimmed by 1 base and J by 4 bases, leaving 10 bases between them. This CDR3 is built from 14 residues. Germline V CDR1 and CDR2: SGHTA, FQGNSA. CDR3 nucleotide sequence: TGTGCCAGCAGCTTAGGGGGGGGGCGAGAGACCCAGTACTTC. Translating it yields CASSLGGGRETQYF.

This clonotype showed up just a few times. The chain uses TRBV2 and TRBJ2-4; the match to TRBD2 covers 7 bases. TRBJ2-5 explains the end of the DNA better; the J call may be wrong. The V gene's germline CDR1 is SNHLY and CDR2 FYNNEI. This CDR3 has 12 amino acids. CDR3 region: CASKWGGETQYF. The CDR3 DNA follows: TGTGCCAGCAAGTGGGGGGGAGAGACCCAGTACTTC.

The gene calls are TRBV10-1 and TRBJ2-5; D is unclear. The CDR3 length is 13 residues. Per the germline V gene, CDR1 is WNHNN and CDR2 is SYGVQD (reference sequence). V was clipped by 0 bases and J by 5 bases, with 7 bases between them. CDR3 sequence (DNA): TGCGCCAGCAGTGAGTCAATCGTCGAGACCCAGTACTTC. Translation: CASSESIVETQYF.